Below are 10 T cell receptor beta chains sequenced from a single sample in a study of beta chain features in type 1 diabetes. The authors reverse transcribed all of the isolated RNA, so sequencing captured expressed TCRB transcripts. The table came from immunoSEQ multiplex PCR; TCRdb's copy has only in-frame clones and leaves some out. Here the sample spans about 410,000 clones, approximately 14% being singletons. The sample was naive CD4+ T cells from blood. The receptors were sampled from a man aged 25-40 years in good health.

The rearrangement joins TRBV5-1 to TRBJ2-5, with a possible D match to TRBD2 (6 bases). V gave up 1 base and J gave up 4 bases, with 17 bases separating them. Per germline, CDR1 SGHRS and CDR2 YFSETQ. The CDR3 covers 16 residues. The CDR3 DNA reads TGCGCCAGCAGCTTGCAGGTTCTAGCGTCGGTAGAGACCCAGTACTTC. Its translation: CASSLQVLASVETQYF.

The chain employs TRBV29-1 and TRBJ1-2; D gene uncertain. V was trimmed by 0 bases and J by 6 bases, leaving 11 bases between them. The CDR3 runs 13 residues. Germline lookup yields CDR1 SQVTM and CDR2 ANQGSEA. As DNA, the CDR3 is TGCAGCGTTGAAGACACAGTGGAAGATGGCTACACCTTC. Residues: CSVEDTVEDGYTF.

This clone was found a few times. The CDR3 bases are TGTGCCAGCAGTTTAGCCCCGAACACTGAAGCTTTCTTT. Amino acid sequence: CASSLAPNTEAFF. J is TRBJ1-1 and V is TRBV6-5; D unresolved. The CDR3 loop spans 13 amino acids. CDR1 is MNHEY and CDR2 is SVGAGI in the germline V gene. V gave up 4 bases and J gave up 1 base, with 7 bases separating them.

The J gene is TRBJ2-3, the V gene TRBV2; 9 bases align to TRBD2. The germline gives CDR1 SNHLY, CDR2 FYNNEI. V shed 10 bases, J shed 5 bases, and the junction held 10 bases outside the gene matches. This CDR3 spans 14 amino acids. The chain's CDR3 is CATSLAGRLDTQYF. The CDR3 DNA reads TGTGCCACCTCCCTAGCGGGGAGGTTAGATACGCAGTATTTT.

This clone was observed a few times. The genes are TRBV7-9 and TRBJ1-3; 9 bases match TRBD1. The trim removed 5 bases at V and 1 base at J, leaving 3 bases unmatched. The CDR3 loop spans 15 amino acids. Germline V lookup: CDR1 SEHNR, CDR2 FQNEAQ (reference sequence). CDR3 sequence: CASSRGQGSGNTIYF. CDR3 in DNA: TGTGCCAGCAGCCGGGGACAGGGATCTGGAAACACCATATATTTT. The whole variable domain, filled in from reference TRBV7-9 and TRBJ1-3, reads DTGVSQNPRHKITKRGQNVTFRCDPISEHNRLYWYRQTLGQGPEFLTYFQNEAQLEKSRLLSDRFSAERPKGSFSTLEIQRTEQGDSAMYLCASSRGQGSGNTIYFGEGSWLTVV.

V usage is TRBV21-1 and J usage is TRBJ2-7. TRBV21-1 corresponds to a pseudogene. The CDR3 loop spans 13 amino acids. CDR3 sequence (DNA): TGTGCCAGCAGCACAGTAGGGTCCTACGAGCAGTACGTC. It specifies CASSTVGSYEQYV.

The CDR3 sequence is CASSLAEATEDTQYF. The CDR3 bases are TGCGCCAGCAGCTTGGCGGAGGCCACGGAAGATACGCAGTATTTT. The rearrangement links TRBV5-1 to TRBJ2-3; a weak D match, TRBD2 (5 bases). Trimming pared 0 bases from V and 5 bases from J, leaving 13 bases between. Germline V gives CDR1 SGHRS, CDR2 YFSETQ. The CDR3 is 15 amino acids.

The genes are TRBV6-5 and TRBJ1-1; possible D gene TRBD1, 6 bases. V lost 4 bases and J lost 7, with 13 bases in between. Germline loops: CDR1 MNHEY, CDR2 SVGAGI. The CDR3 is made up of 13 amino acids. The CDR3 here is CASSFGTRNEAFF. CDR3 DNA: TGTGCCAGCAGTTTCGGGACAAGGAATGAAGCTTTCTTT.

The chain joins TRBV4-3 to TRBJ1-4; a weak D match, TRBD1 (6 bases). CDR1 LGHNA and CDR2 YSLEER come from the germline V gene. The CDR3 has 15 residues. V gave up 0 bases and J gave up 10 bases, with 15 bases separating them. DNA of the CDR3: TGCGCCAGCAGCCAAGATCAAGGGGGATCTGGAAAACTGTTTTTT. Translating gives CASSQDQGGSGKLFF.

This chain connects TRBV30 to TRBJ2-3, with D perhaps matching TRBD1 or TRBD2 (5 bases each). The CDR3 totals 15 residues. Germline assignment: CDR1 GTSNPN and CDR2 SVGIG (reference sequence). The V and J ends lost 1 base and 4 bases respectively, with 15 bases between them. The CDR3 is CAWSENGMGADTQYF. The DNA of the CDR3 is TGTGCCTGGAGTGAGAACGGGATGGGGGCAGATACGCAGTATTTT.